The 14 T cell receptor beta chains below were found in one sample sequenced in a study of blood T cell repertoires in COVID-19. Profiled with immunoSEQ multiplex PCR; TCRdb holds only in-frame clones, not every one. This table has around 300,000 clones, 85% appearing once. The sequencing input was PBMCs or T cells enriched from blood (not recorded which). The receptors shown here come from a woman aged 45-65 years who had recovered from COVID-19.

The V call is TRBV19, the J call TRBJ1-5; 7 positions agree with TRBD1. The V gene's germline CDR1 is LNHDA and CDR2 SQIVND (reference sequence). This CDR3 has 16 residues. V lost 3 bases and J lost 1; bases outside the gene matches: 6. CDR3 loop: CASSIRQGLSNQPQHF. The CDR3 coding sequence is TGTGCCAGTAGTATCAGACAGGGACTCAGCAATCAGCCCCAGCATTTT.

The gene calls are TRBV5-6 and TRBJ1-1; no firm D call. The germline V and J ends were trimmed by 4 bases and 2 bases, with 9 bases remaining between them. This CDR3 is built from 13 residues. The germline gives CDR1 SGHDT, CDR2 YYEEEE. The CDR3 is CASSPDFNTEAFF. CDR3 sequence (DNA): TGTGCCAGCAGCCCCGACTTTAACACTGAAGCTTTCTTT.

This clone was found a few times. The chain recombines TRBV7-8 with TRBJ2-1; D is perhaps TRBD2 (5 bases). This CDR3 has 15 residues. V lost 1 base and J 0 bases, leaving 7 bases between the germline ends. Germline CDR1 SGHVS, CDR2 FQNEAQ. The CDR3 reads CASSLVGSSYNEQFF. In DNA form, the CDR3 reads TGTGCCAGCAGCTTAGTTGGGAGCTCCTACAATGAGCAGTTCTTC.

V gene TRBV7-3 combines with J gene TRBJ2-2; a weak D match, TRBD1 (5 bases). Looked up from germline, CDR1 is SGHTA and CDR2 is FQGTGA. Between the trimmed V and J ends, which lost 2 bases and 7 bases, there was a span of 11 bases. This CDR3 region has 14 residues. For the CDR3, the DNA is TGTGCCAGCAGCTTAGCGCCAGGGCACGGGGAGCTGTTTTTT. Protein sequence: CASSLAPGHGELFF.

The chain couples TRBV15 to TRBJ2-7, with 7 positions matching TRBD2. The CDR3 consists of 13 residues. In germline, CDR1 is LNHNV, CDR2 YYDKDF (reference sequence). Trimming removed 8 bases from V and 6 bases from J; junction bases left unmatched: 10. The CDR3: CATAQIAGAEQYF. DNA of the CDR3: TGTGCCACCGCACAGATTGCGGGAGCCGAGCAGTACTTC. The full variable domain, completed using reference TRBV15 and TRBJ2-7, is DAMVIQNPRYQVTQFGKPVTLSCSQTLNHNVMYWYQQKSSQAPKLLFHYYDKDFNNEADTPDNFQSRRPNTSFCFLDIRSPGLGDTAMYLCATAQIAGAEQYFGPGTRLTVT.

This clone was seen only once. The rearrangement joins TRBV3-1 (or the pseudogene TRBV3-2) to TRBJ2-1, with 11 bases matching TRBD2. J gave up 8 bases and V 1 base, and 7 bases lay outside the gene matches. Looked up from germline, CDR1 is LGHDT and CDR2 is YNNKEL (reference sequence). The CDR3 length is 16 residues. In DNA form, the CDR3 reads TGTGCCAGCAGCCAAGTTATAGCGGGGGGGAACGATGAGCAGTTCTTC. Its translation: CASSQVIAGGNDEQFF.

The CDR3 bases are TGTGCCAGCAGTTACTTCCCCGTATCCAATGAGCAGTTCTTC. As protein: CASSYFPVSNEQFF. The chain couples TRBV6-2 or TRBV6-3 to TRBJ2-1; D uncertain. CDR3 length equals 14 residues. Deletions cut 1 base from V and 6 bases from J, with 10 bases between. Germline-derived CDR1 and CDR2 are MNHEY and SVGEGT.

The genes are TRBV10-1 and TRBJ1-1, with TRBD1 as a possible D gene (6 bases). V dropped 6 bases and J dropped 2 bases, with 10 bases sitting between them. Per the germline V gene, CDR1 is WNHNN and CDR2 is SYGVQD (reference sequence). This CDR3 region has 13 residues. The CDR3 DNA is TGCGCCAGCAGCGGGACAAGTAACACTGAAGCTTTCTTT. Protein: CASSGTSNTEAFF.

This clone showed up just a few times. The J gene is TRBJ2-1, the V gene TRBV29-1; a possible D gene is TRBD1 (5 bases). The V end was cut by 3 bases, the J end by 4 bases, with 7 bases between. CDR1 is SQVTM and CDR2 is ANQGSEA in the germline V gene. This CDR3 contains 12 residues. The CDR3 loop is CSVDHRYNEQFF. DNA of the CDR3: TGCAGCGTTGACCACAGGTACAATGAGCAGTTCTTC.

The chain combines TRBV4-1 with TRBJ2-1; D is ambiguous. This CDR3 has 15 residues. The V gene lost 3 bases and the J gene lost 4 bases, with 13 bases spanning the gap. Looked up from germline, CDR1 is MGHRA and CDR2 is YSYEKL. In DNA, the CDR3 is TGCGCCAGCAGCCACCGACACGCCGAGTACAATGAGCAGTTCTTC. Its protein is CASSHRHAEYNEQFF.

This clone was seen a handful of times. The chain combines TRBV19 with TRBJ2-2, with TRBD2 matching 8 bases. This CDR3 is 14 amino acids long. Germline V gene sequence: CDR1 LNHDA, CDR2 SQIVND (reference sequence). V dropped 5 bases and J dropped 4; count of bases not matched to a gene: 3. The CDR3 loop reads CASSDGRATGELFF. The CDR3, as DNA: TGTGCCAGTAGTGACGGGAGGGCCACCGGGGAGCTGTTTTTT.

In regard to this clone: Relative to the germline gene, one junction end is altered; a read error may explain this. This chain connects TRBV12-3 or TRBV12-4 to TRBJ2-7, with a weak D call TRBD1 (6 bases). The CDR3 has 11 residues. CDR3 sequence: CASSRTGLRLF. As DNA, the CDR3 is TGTGCCAGCAGTCGAACAGGGCTACGGTTATTC.

V usage is TRBV2 and J usage is TRBJ2-6; 9 bases fit TRBD1. From germline, CDR1 is SNHLY and CDR2 FYNNEI. This CDR3 is built from 19 residues. V shed 6 bases, J shed 0 bases, and the junction held 12 bases outside the gene matches. CDR3 sequence (DNA): TGTGCCAGCAGATCCCTCCGGGACAGGGATACCTCTGGGGCCAACGTCCTGACTTTC. Protein sequence: CASRSLRDRDTSGANVLTF.

The CDR3 DNA reads as TGTGCCAGCAGCTTAACTCGGGAGAACACTGAAGCTTTCTTT. Translating it yields CASSLTRENTEAFF. The chain joins TRBV7-9 to TRBJ1-1; D remains ambiguous. Germline CDR1 is SEHNR and CDR2 is FQNEAQ (reference sequence). The CDR3 has 14 amino acids. Trimming shortened V by 2 bases and J by 1 base, and 8 bases separated the two germline ends. Variable domain in full (rest from reference TRBV7-9 and TRBJ1-1): DTGVSQNPRHKITKRGQNVTFRCDPISEHNRLYWYRQTLGQGPEFLTYFQNEAQLEKSRLLSDRFSAERPKGSFSTLEIQRTEQGDSAMYLCASSLTRENTEAFFGQGTRLTVV.